This T cell receptor beta chain was identified during a study of read filtering for tumor transcriptome and immune sequencing. The overall study: Mean patient age was 65.9 years, range roughly 45 to 80; 16 to 20 male, more than 11 female.

V dropped 3 bases and J dropped 8; count of bases not matched to a gene: 7. The CDR3 is 15 residues long. From germline, CDR1 is SEHNR and CDR2 FQNEAQ (reference sequence). Bone marrow was sampled from every patient at the time of active disease. From 300 to 450 ng of RNA, a library with molecular barcoded alpha/delta and beta/gamma adaptors was made. TCRdb reprocessed the reads via MiXCR and lists one record per CDR3 protein. In the table there are more than 45,000 distinct CDR3 sequences, approximately 19% of which are singletons. As regards this clonotype: A single base is all that separates this from a far larger clone, so a read error is likely.

The chain employs TRBV7-9 and TRBJ2-1; TRBD2 matches at 10 bases. This receptor was obtained from a donor aged 40 or over with multiple myeloma. Sequences were obtained from a population of CD138-negative cells sorted from bone marrow. The chain's CDR3 is CASSLGLAQYDEQFF. The CDR3, as DNA: TGTGCCAGCAGCTTGGGACTAGCGCAGTACGATGAGCAGTTCTTC.